The following is a TCR beta chain sequence with its context. The data are from a study of blood T cell repertoires in COVID-19. The wider study: The origin of the acute and convalescent COVID-19 samples was the United States, Italy and Spain.

In germline, CDR1 is LGHNA, CDR2 YSLEER. The CDR3 loop spans 14 amino acids. The V end lost 1 base, the J end lost 8 bases, and 14 bases lay between the germline ends. The data were produced by immunoSEQ multiplex PCR, yet TCRdb's version contains in-frame clones alone and is incomplete. This table holds nearly 350,000 clones, 75% to 90% found once. Sequencing was done on a sample of peripheral blood. V is TRBV4-3 and J is TRBJ1-2; D is uncertain. The sequence came from a woman in her forties or fifties with COVID-19, enrolled during active disease. CDR3 nucleotide sequence: TGCGCCAGCAGCCAAGCCCTGGGAGTTGGGGGCTACACCTTC. As protein: CASSQALGVGGYTF.